The 8 T cell receptor beta chains given below trace back to one sample, sequenced in a study of OX40 agonist ivuxolimab in advanced cancers. The assay was immunoSEQ multiplex PCR, and TCRdb's table has in-frame clones only and misses some. The sample has tens of thousands of clones; roughly 91% are singletons. Sequenced material: CD4+ or CD8+ T cells sorted from blood, taken in a trial of the OX40 agonist ivuxolimab. The receptors here all came from an adult with an advanced solid tumor such as melanoma, head and neck, liver or kidney cancer.

The chain has TRBV2 and TRBJ1-1; a possible D gene is TRBD1 (6 bases). V was shortened by 4 bases and J by 4 bases, with 10 bases between the two germline ends. From germline, CDR1 is SNHLY and CDR2 FYNNEI. CDR3 size: 13 residues. This CDR3 is CASSGGRGTEAFF. In nucleotides, the CDR3 is TGTGCCAGCAGTGGGGGCAGGGGCACTGAAGCTTTCTTT.

The V gene is TRBV28, the J gene TRBJ2-7; 8 bases line up with TRBD2. Germline V gives CDR1 MDHEN, CDR2 SYDVKM. The CDR3 spans 14 residues. After removal of 5 bases from V and 4 bases from J, the junction contained 7 bases not matched to a gene. CDR3 sequence: CASSQSGSEYEQYF. The CDR3 region has the DNA TGTGCCAGCAGTCAAAGCGGGAGTGAGTACGAGCAGTACTTC.

V and J are TRBV5-4 and TRBJ1-3; D gene unclear. This CDR3 is 13 amino acids long. V lost 2 bases and J lost 1, with 4 bases in between. Germline V gene lookup returns CDR1 SGHNT and CDR2 YYREEE (reference sequence). CDR3 nucleotide sequence: TGTGCCAGCAGCTTCATATCTGGAAACACCATATATTTT. It specifies CASSFISGNTIYF.

A single count supports this clone. J is TRBJ1-1 and V is TRBV27; TRBD1 agrees at 7 bases. V was pared by 3 bases and J by 2 bases, with 6 bases of the junction left unmatched. Germline CDR1 and CDR2: MNHEY and SMNVEV (reference sequence). The CDR3 has 15 amino acids. In nucleotides, the CDR3 is TGTGCCAGCAGTTTTCTCCGAGGGGGCAACACTGAAGCTTTCTTT. Translated: CASSFLRGGNTEAFF.

This rearrangement joins TRBV6-5 to TRBJ2-5, with TRBD2 matching over 8 bases. V shed 0 bases, J shed 10 bases, and the junction held 10 bases outside the gene matches. The length of the CDR3 is 15 residues. Germline V gives CDR1 MNHEY, CDR2 SVGAGI. CDR3 nucleotides: TGTGCCAGCAGTTACTCTCCACTAGCGGTGTTCGACCAGTACTTC. Translating gives CASSYSPLAVFDQYF.

This clone was found a few times. The V and J genes are TRBV4-1 and TRBJ1-1; a weak D match, TRBD1 (6 bases). Trimming pared 4 bases from V and 3 bases from J, leaving 15 bases between. This CDR3 contains 15 residues. The germline gives CDR1 MGHRA, CDR2 YSYEKL. Here the CDR3 reads CASSLSGGGDTEAFF. The CDR3 bases are TGCGCCAGCAGCCTGAGTGGGGGCGGGGACACTGAAGCTTTCTTT.

Only one count was recorded for this clone. The chain is built from TRBV4-1 and TRBJ2-7; D is undetermined. V was pared by 3 bases and J by 7 bases, with 10 bases between. Per the germline V gene, CDR1 is MGHRA and CDR2 is YSYEKL. This CDR3 has 12 residues. In nucleotides, the CDR3 is TGCGCCAGCAGCCACCCGAGTGAGGAGCAGTACTTC. This sequence encodes CASSHPSEEQYF.

This rearrangement joins TRBV4-1 to TRBJ2-1, with TRBD2 matching 11 bases. The V segment lost 0 bases and the J segment 0 bases; nucleotides outside the gene matches: 7. This CDR3 contains 19 residues. CDR1 is MGHRA, CDR2 YSYEKL, per germline. CDR3 bases: TGCGCCAGCAGCCAAGAACCTAGCGGGGGGCACCCCTCCTACAATGAGCAGTTCTTC. Protein product: CASSQEPSGGHPSYNEQFF.